This TCR beta chain emerged from a study of blood T cell repertoires in COVID-19. Across the whole study: Acute and convalescent COVID-19 specimens originated in the United States, Italy and Spain. T cells, B-cell-depleted T cells, or PBMCs provided the cDNA or gDNA that served as material.

This table comes from immunoSEQ multiplex PCR, and its TCRdb copy is limited to in-frame clones, with some not included. The sample lists about 62,000 clones, around 86% occurring once. The length of the CDR3 is 15 residues. The germline V gene encodes CDR1 MNHNY and CDR2 SVGAGI (reference sequence). V was pared by 4 bases and J by 2 bases, with 7 bases of the junction left unmatched. The sequenced material came from peripheral blood. This clonotype was sampled from a woman aged 80 or over with acute or convalescent COVID-19. The chain carries TRBV6-6 and TRBJ1-1; 7 nucleotides agree with TRBD1. CDR3 DNA: TGTGCCAGCAGTTTCCGGAAAGGGGGCAACACTGAAGCTTTCTTT. The encoded protein is CASSFRKGGNTEAFF.